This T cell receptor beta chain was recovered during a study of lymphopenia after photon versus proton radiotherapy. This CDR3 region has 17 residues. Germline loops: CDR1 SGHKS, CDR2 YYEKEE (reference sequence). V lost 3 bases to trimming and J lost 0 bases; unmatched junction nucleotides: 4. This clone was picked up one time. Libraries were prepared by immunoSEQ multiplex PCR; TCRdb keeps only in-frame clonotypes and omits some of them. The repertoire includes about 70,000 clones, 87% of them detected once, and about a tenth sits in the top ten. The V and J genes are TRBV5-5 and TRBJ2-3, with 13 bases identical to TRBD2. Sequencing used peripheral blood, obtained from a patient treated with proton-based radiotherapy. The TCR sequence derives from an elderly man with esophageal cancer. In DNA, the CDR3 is TGTGCCAGCAGCTCGACTAGCGGGGGGTCTAGCACAGATACGCAGTATTTT. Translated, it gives CASSSTSGGSSTDTQYF.